This T cell receptor (beta chain) originates from a study of T-cell reconstitution after alpha-beta-depleted transplantation in children. Study results and caveats: At around two months after transplant, the alpha-beta T cells were reportedly derived from several hundred expanded clones that came from non-depleted graft cells. The high TCRbeta diversity at day 60 in some patients came from surviving recipient T cells and thymic progenitors. The authors attributed T-cell counts and diversity one year after transplant mostly to newly produced T cells.

Unique molecular identifiers tagged the TCRbeta library. MiXCR, run by TCRdb on the PCR reads, gives a single entry per CDR3 protein. Here the sample spans more than 400,000 distinct CDR3 sequences, approximately 10% being singletons. The CDR3 length is 12 residues. The V gene's germline CDR1 is KGHSH and CDR2 LQKENI. The ends were cut back, 5 bases at V and 1 base at J, with 5 bases in the middle. A word on this clonotype: What it binds is not known.

Sequenced here: PBMCs, mostly from graft donor cells, sampled 180 days after TCRalphabeta/CD19-depleted stem cell transplant. This receptor was taken from a female patient aged 2-15 years who had a stem cell transplant for aplastic anemia, so the T cells may come from the graft donor. This chain connects TRBV18 to TRBJ1-1; D gene uncertain. The CDR3 spells CASSYTNTEAFF. The CDR3 DNA sequence: TGTGCCAGCTCATACACGAACACTGAAGCTTTCTTT. Based on the CDR3 plus reference TRBV18 and TRBJ1-1, the full variable domain is NAGVMQNPRHLVRRRGQEARLRCSPMKGHSHVYWYRQLPEEGLKFMVYLQKENIIDESGMPKERFSAEFPKEGPSILRIQQVVRGDSAAYFCASSYTNTEAFFGQGTRLTVV.